This TCR beta chain was observed in a study of shared clonotypes between healthy human individuals. Study-wide points: On the whole, naive subsets had larger estimated richness than memory subsets had.

Trimming cost V 2 bases and J 3 bases, with 16 bases left between them. The CDR3 has 16 amino acids. Germline V gene lookup returns CDR1 MNHNY and CDR2 SVGAGI (reference sequence). The sorted-subset replicate PCRs were given around 200 ng DNA, which is tens of thousands of T cell genomes. Per the authors' pipeline: Junction-only immunoSEQ data arrived without quality scores, meaning filtering differed. Repertoires were generated with immunoSEQ multiplex PCR, while TCRdb's copy carries only in-frame clones and drops some. V, J and clone size were drawn from that table, and D and trimming were deduced from the DNA. In the table there are hundreds of thousands of clones, almost 97% of which are singletons. Healthy HIV-negative adults without recent acute infections or vaccinations served as donors. Note on this clone: What it binds is unknown.

This clonotype was obtained from a woman in her thirties in good health. This chain joins TRBV6-6 and TRBJ1-1; D might be TRBD1 (5 bases). The sequenced sample was naive CD4+ T cells sorted from blood. Subset reported: CD45RA+ positively selected. This chain's CDR3 is CASSYRTRVRDTEAFF. Here the CDR3 DNA reads TGTGCCAGCAGTTACAGGACAAGGGTTCGGGACACTGAAGCTTTCTTT.